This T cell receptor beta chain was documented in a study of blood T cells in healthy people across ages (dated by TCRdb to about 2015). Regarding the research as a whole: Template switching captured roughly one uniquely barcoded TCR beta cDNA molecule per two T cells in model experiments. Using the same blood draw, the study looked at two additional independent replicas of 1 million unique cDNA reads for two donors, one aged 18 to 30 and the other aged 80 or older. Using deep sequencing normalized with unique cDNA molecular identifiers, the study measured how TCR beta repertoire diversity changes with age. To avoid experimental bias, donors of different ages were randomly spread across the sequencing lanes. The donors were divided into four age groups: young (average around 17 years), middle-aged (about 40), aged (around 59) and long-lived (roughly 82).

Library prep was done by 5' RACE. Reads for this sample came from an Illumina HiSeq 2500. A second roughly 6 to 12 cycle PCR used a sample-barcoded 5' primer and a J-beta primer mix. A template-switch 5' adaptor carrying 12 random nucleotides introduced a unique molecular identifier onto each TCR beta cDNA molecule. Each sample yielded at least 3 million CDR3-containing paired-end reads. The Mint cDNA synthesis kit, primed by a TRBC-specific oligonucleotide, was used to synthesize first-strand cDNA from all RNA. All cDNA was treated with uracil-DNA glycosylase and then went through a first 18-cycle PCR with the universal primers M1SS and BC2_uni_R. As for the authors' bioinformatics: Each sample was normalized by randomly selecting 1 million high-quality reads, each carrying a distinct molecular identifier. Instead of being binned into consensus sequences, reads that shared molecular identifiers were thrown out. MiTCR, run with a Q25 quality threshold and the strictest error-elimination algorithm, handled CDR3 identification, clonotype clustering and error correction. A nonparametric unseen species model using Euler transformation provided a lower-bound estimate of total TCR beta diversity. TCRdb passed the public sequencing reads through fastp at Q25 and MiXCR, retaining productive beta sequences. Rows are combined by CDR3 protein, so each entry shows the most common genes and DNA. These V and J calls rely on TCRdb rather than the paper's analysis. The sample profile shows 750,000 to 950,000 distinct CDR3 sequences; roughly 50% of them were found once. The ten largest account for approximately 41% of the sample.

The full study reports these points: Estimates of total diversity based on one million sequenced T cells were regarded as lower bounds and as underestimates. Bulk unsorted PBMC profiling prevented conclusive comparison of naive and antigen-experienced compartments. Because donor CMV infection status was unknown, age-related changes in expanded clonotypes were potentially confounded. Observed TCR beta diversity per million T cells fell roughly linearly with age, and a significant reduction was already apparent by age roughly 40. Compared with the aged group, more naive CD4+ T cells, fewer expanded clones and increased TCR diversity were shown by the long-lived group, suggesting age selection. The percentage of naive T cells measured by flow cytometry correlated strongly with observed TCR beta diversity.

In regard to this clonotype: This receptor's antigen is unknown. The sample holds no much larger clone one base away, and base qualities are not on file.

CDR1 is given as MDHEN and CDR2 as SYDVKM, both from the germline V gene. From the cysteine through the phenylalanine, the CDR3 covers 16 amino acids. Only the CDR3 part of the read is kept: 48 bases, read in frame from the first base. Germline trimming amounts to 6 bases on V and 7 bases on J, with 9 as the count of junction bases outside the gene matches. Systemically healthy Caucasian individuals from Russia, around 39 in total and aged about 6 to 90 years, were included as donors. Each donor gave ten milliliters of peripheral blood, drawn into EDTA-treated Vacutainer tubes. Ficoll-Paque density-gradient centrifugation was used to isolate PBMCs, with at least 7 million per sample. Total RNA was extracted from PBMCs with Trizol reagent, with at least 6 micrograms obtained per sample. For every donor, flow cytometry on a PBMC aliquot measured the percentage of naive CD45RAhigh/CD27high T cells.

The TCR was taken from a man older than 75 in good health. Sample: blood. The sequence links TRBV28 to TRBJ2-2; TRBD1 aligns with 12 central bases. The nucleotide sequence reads TGTGCCAGCAGCCCCTCCGGGACAGGGGGCTTCGGGGAGCTGTTTTTT. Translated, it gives CASSPSGTGGFGELFF.